These T cell receptor beta chains were read from a single sample in a study of T cell clones after liver transplantation. Produced via immunoSEQ multiplex PCR; TCRdb's table is partial and in-frame only. The sample yields some 80,000 clones, around four fifths seen once. The sequencing here drew on CD4+ T cells from blood, taken approximately 3.5 years after liver transplant. The receptors come from a human patient who received a liver transplant. Some T cells may trace back to the graft donor. Both conserved end residues are part of each CDR3. A D gene is named only where the DNA matches it firmly. Clone size appears in some rows only: once, few, many, or a class for an expanded clone.

clone_size	v_call	j_call	d_call	cdr3_nt	cdr3_aa
-	TRBV27	TRBJ2-7	-	TGTGCCAGCAGTTTCAAACCGGGAGGGGGCCCCTACGAGCAGTACTTC	CASSFKPGGGPYEQYF
-	TRBV7-2	TRBJ2-5	TRBD1	TGTGCCAGCAGCCGGGACAGGAGACTCGCGGAGACCCAGTACTTC	CASSRDRRLAETQYF
-	TRBV7-2	TRBJ2-1	-	TGTGCCAGCAGCTTAGGGGGGGCGCGGGTCAATGAGCAGTTCTTC	CASSLGGARVNEQFF
-	TRBV7-2	TRBJ2-2	-	TGTGCCAGCAGCTTCGTAGTCACCGGGGAGCTGTTTTTT	CASSFVVTGELFF
-	TRBV19	TRBJ2-3	-	TGTGCCAGTAGTATAGCTTCGGTGGCTACCACTAGCACAGATACGCAGTATTTT	CASSIASVATTSTDTQYF
-	TRBV19	TRBJ2-3	TRBD2	TGTGCCAGTAGTATCCCGGGACTAGCGGGAGGGGCAGATACGCAGTATTTT	CASSIPGLAGGADTQYF
-	TRBV6-1	TRBJ1-2	-	TGTGCCAGCAGCCCCGACCTTGATTCGGGGAACACCTTC	CASSPDLDSGNTF
-	TRBV7-2	TRBJ2-1	TRBD1	TGTGCCAGCAGCACGCGGACAGGGAACTCCTACAATGAGCAGTTCTTC	CASSTRTGNSYNEQFF
-	TRBV10-1	TRBJ2-1	-	TGCGCCAGCAGTGAGAACAGGGATGAGCAGTTCTTC	CASSENRDEQFF
-	TRBV18	TRBJ1-1	-	TGTGCCAGCTCCCCTTCGACAGTCAACACTGAAGCTTTCTTT	CASSPSTVNTEAFF
-	TRBV5-4	TRBJ2-5	-	TGTGCCAGCAGCGACCGGACAGTATCACAAGAGACCCAGTACTTC	CASSDRTVSQETQYF
-	TRBV27	TRBJ2-1	TRBD2	TGTGCCAGCAGTTTATCACCCCCTCCTAGCGGGTCCTACAATGAGCAGTTCTTC	CASSLSPPPSGSYNEQFF
-	TRBV7-9	TRBJ1-2	TRBD1	TGTGCCAGCAGCCCAGGGGGCGCCTATGGCTACACCTTC	CASSPGGAYGYTF
many	TRBV10-1	TRBJ2-1	-	TGCGCCAGCAGCCGAGGGGGTTCTCGCAATGAGCAGTTCTTC	CASSRGGSRNEQFF
-	TRBV7-9	TRBJ2-2	TRBD1	TGTGCCAGCAGCACCCTATGGACAGGGGTATTAACCGGGGAGCTGTTTTTT	CASSTLWTGVLTGELFF
-	TRBV19	TRBJ1-5	TRBD1	TGTGCCAGTGGCACACTAGGGACAGGCAATCAGCCCCAGCATTTT	CASGTLGTGNQPQHF
-	TRBV30	TRBJ1-4	-	TGTGCCTGGAGTGTATCTCCCAATGAAAAACTGTTTTTT	CAWSVSPNEKLFF
-	TRBV28	TRBJ1-2	-	TGTGCCAGCAGTGCCGACAGGTTTTATGGCTACACCTTC	CASSADRFYGYTF
-	TRBV10-2	TRBJ2-5	TRBD2	TGCGCCAGCAGTGATATAGCGGGTCGACGCCAAGAGACCCAGTACTTC	CASSDIAGRRQETQYF
once	TRBV2	TRBJ1-1	-	TGTGCCAGCAGTGAAGCCCCGCCGGGACTCCTTTCCGACACTGAAGCTTTCTTT	CASSEAPPGLLSDTEAFF
-	TRBV7-7	TRBJ2-7	-	TGTGCTAGCAGCTTATCCCCGGACAGCTACGAGCAGTACTTC	CASSLSPDSYEQYF
few	TRBV2	TRBJ1-5	TRBD1	TGTGCCAGCAGTGGACCAGGGGGCGGAAGGAATCAGCCCCAGCATTTT	CASSGPGGGRNQPQHF
once	TRBV6-6	TRBJ1-4	-	TGTGCCACTTTGGGTGTCGAAAAACTGTTTTTT	CATLGVEKLFF
-	TRBV6-6	TRBJ1-5	-	TGTGCCAGCTCCGGGGGGTTAATACCTAGCAATCAGCCCCAGCATTTT	CASSGGLIPSNQPQHF
-	TRBV7-6	TRBJ2-3	-	TGTGCCAGCAGCTTAGAGGTGGATACGCAGTATTTT	CASSLEVDTQYF
-	TRBV6-5	TRBJ1-1	-	TGTGCCACTTCCCGGGGACCCAGCACTGAAGCTTTCTTT	CATSRGPSTEAFF
-	TRBV6-4	TRBJ2-3	-	TGTGCCAGCAGGGGACATATGACAGATACGCAGTATTTT	CASRGHMTDTQYF
-	TRBV19	TRBJ1-1	TRBD1	TGTGCCAGTAGTGGGACAGGGGATCTGAAGACTGAAGCTTTCTTT	CASSGTGDLKTEAFF
-	TRBV6-5	TRBJ1-4	-	TGTGCCAGCAGTTACTCAGGAGTCCGGGAAAAACTGTTTTTT	CASSYSGVREKLFF
-	TRBV6-1	TRBJ2-3	-	TGTGCCAGCAGGACCGAAGGTGGCAGCACAGATACGCAGTATTTT	CASRTEGGSTDTQYF
-	TRBV5-1	TRBJ1-1	-	TGCGCCAGCAGCATCGGACGGCTGAGCACTGAAGCTTTCTTT	CASSIGRLSTEAFF
-	TRBV11-3	TRBJ2-1	-	TGTGCCAGCAGCTCAGGAGGGCGGAACAATGAGCAGTTCTTC	CASSSGGRNNEQFF
-	TRBV28	TRBJ2-1	-	TGTGCCAGCAGTTTAGGATCAGGTTTACGGTCCTACAATGAGCAGTTCTTC	CASSLGSGLRSYNEQFF
-	TRBV7-2	TRBJ2-1	TRBD2	TGTGCCAGCCTCGCAGCGGGGTACTCCTACAATGAGCAGTTCTTC	CASLAAGYSYNEQFF
-	TRBV28	TRBJ2-7	-	TGTGCCAGCATTCCCGGGGGACAGACTAGTCTCAGGGACTTC	CASIPGGQTSLRDF
once	TRBV9	TRBJ1-3	-	TGTGCCAGCAGCGTAGGGGATTCCGGAAACACCATATATTTT	CASSVGDSGNTIYF
-	TRBV29-1	TRBJ2-3	-	TGCAGCGCCCAAAGTGGCGGATACAGCACAGATACGCAGTATTTT	CSAQSGGYSTDTQYF